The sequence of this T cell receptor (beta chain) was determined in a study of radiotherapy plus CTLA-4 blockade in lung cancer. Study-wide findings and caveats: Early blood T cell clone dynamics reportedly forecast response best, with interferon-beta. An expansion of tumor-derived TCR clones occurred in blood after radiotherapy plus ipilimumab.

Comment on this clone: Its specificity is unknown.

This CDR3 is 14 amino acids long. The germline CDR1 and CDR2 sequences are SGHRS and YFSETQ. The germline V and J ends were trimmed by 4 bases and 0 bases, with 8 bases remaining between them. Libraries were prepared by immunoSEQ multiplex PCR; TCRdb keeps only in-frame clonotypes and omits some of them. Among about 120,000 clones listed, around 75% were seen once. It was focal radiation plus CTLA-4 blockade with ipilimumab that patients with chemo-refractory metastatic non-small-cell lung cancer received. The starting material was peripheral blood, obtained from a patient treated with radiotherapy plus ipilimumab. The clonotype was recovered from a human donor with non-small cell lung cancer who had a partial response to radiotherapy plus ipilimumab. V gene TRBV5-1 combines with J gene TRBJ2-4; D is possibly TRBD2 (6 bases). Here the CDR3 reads CASSTGLAKNIQYF. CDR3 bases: TGCGCCAGCAGCACGGGACTAGCCAAAAACATTCAGTACTTC.